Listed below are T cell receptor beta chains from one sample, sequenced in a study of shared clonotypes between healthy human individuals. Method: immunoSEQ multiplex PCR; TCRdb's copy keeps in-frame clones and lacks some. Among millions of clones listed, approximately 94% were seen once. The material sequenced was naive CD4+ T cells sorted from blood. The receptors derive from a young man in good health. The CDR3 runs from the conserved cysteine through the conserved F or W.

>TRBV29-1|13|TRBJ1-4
CSVTGPTNEKLFF
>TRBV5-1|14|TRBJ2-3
CASNERTSTDTQYF
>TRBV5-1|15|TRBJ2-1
CASSLGTRSLDEQFF
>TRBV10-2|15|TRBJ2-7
CASSELRTAVGEQYF
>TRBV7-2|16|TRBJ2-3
CASSPVGAGPTDTQYF
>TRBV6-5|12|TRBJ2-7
CASSKGLREQYF
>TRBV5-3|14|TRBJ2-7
CARSYGQGLYEQYF
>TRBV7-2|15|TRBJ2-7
CASSLGLANTYEQYF
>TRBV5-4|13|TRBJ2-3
CASSLAQPDTQYF
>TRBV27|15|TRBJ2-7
CASSLAQGVSYEQYF
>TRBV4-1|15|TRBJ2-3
CASSQGFTATDTQYF
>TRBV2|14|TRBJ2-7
CASRRQGDTGEQYF
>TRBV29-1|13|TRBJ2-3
CSVQEGSGDTQYF
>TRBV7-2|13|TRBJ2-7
CASSSRDRYEQYF
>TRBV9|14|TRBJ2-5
CASSVQGGEETQYF
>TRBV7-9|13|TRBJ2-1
CASSIDGYNEQFF
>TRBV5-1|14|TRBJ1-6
CASSSSFGGSPLHF
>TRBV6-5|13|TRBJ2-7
CASSPAGPYEQYF
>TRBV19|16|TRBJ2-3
CASSISGLAFADTQYF
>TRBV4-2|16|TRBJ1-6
CASSQEKGTSSSPLHF
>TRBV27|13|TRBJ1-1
CASRPTGNTEAFF
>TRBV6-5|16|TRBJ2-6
CASSYSASSGANVLTF